The present entry profiles one T cell receptor beta chain with its context. Its antigen remains unidentified. Base qualities are not provided; no much larger clone lies one nucleotide away. According to the study, the label for this sample's time point signals: pre-treatment sample, taken before nivolumab and TIL therapy. The baseline tumor samples were excised metastases, mostly pleural nodules or supraclavicular lymph nodes, taken from the same resection that was used to grow TIL. Before any PD-1/PD-L1 blockade was given, tumors were harvested, nivolumab was then administered, and patients who progressed went on to receive lymphodepletion, an infusion of expanded TIL, and IL-2. Between late 2017 and early 2020, a dual-center phase I trial enrolled adults who had stage 4 NSCLC. Samples were obtained from a single-arm, open-label phase I trial in which tumor-infiltrating lymphocyte therapy with nivolumab was evaluated in advanced non-small cell lung cancer. For each resected tumor, portions were snap-frozen in liquid nitrogen and kept at -80 degrees C. Tumor regions of interest were chosen on H&E sections by laser-capture macrodissection, pulverized into around 14 mg aliquots, and extracted with Qiagen Allprep kits.

This specimen comes from a study of TIL therapy for anti-PD-1-resistant metastatic lung cancer (dated by TCRdb to the early 2020s). For the wider study: Enrolled patients had a median age of around 50 years (range about 38-85) and a median tumor PD-L1 proportion score of less than 7%. Most of the cohort had lung adenocarcinoma, a handful of tumors were EGFR-mutant and two were ALK-rearranged, and half of the patients were current or former smokers. Across the cohort, whole-exome sequencing showed a median non-synonymous tumor mutation burden of approximately 1.5 mutations per megabase. T cell receptor beta sequencing of tumor and peripheral blood served to follow clonotypes across the tumor, the expanded TIL product, and serial blood samples. Study-wide conclusions, independent of this receptor: The study protocol defined all tumor marker inferences as exploratory. The cohort was highly selected, with more treatment-naive, never-smoker and oncogene-addicted patients than typical, limiting generalizability. Higher clonality and lower diversity were observed in expanded TIL cultures than in baseline intratumoral T cells (median clonality around 6% vs 30%, p < 0.0001). High clonal turnover was observed in TIL culture, with many enriched product clones not detected in the baseline tumor, which suggested clonal contraction rather than faithful expansion.

V and J lose 4 bases and 1 base, and a span of 10 bases separates them. Measured from the cysteine to the phenylalanine, the CDR3 is 15 residues long. The read is trimmed to its CDR3 DNA, 45 bases read in frame from base 1. The germline V gene yields MNHEY for CDR1 and SVGEGT for CDR2. Using bias-controlled multiplex PCR with the immunoSEQ v3 hsTCRB kit, the TCR beta CDR3 regions were amplified from genomic DNA. The TCR libraries were sequenced on an Illumina NextSeq 500 to about 1.8 million read pairs for survey level or about 4.5-6 million read pairs for deep level. Regarding the original processing steps: Clonality was reported by immunoSEQ Analyzer software, which also assigned V, D and J genes and filtered out non-productive sequences. Repertoires were compared using productive Simpson clonality and Morisita overlap index of productive TRB rearrangements between infused TIL and blood. The immuneACCESS repertoire file appears here via TCRdb, limited to in-frame rearrangements. These files lack a portion of the clones; in checked studies, under half of the deficit traces to unresolved V genes, and the cause of the others is not known. The V and J calls and clone size were taken over from that table, and D and trimming were inferred from the DNA. The sample includes more than 90,000 clones, with roughly two thirds observed a single time. Approximately 10% of the sample is taken by the ten largest.

This receptor chain uses TRBV6-2 or TRBV6-3 and TRBJ2-2; TRBD2 is possibly the D segment (5 matching bases). The specimen was tumor tissue, collected at baseline. The clonotype comes from a person aged 30 to 80 with non-small cell lung cancer. The nucleotides are TGTGCCAGCAGTTTCGGACTCGTGAACACCGGGGAGCTGTTTTTT. Its protein is CASSFGLVNTGELFF.